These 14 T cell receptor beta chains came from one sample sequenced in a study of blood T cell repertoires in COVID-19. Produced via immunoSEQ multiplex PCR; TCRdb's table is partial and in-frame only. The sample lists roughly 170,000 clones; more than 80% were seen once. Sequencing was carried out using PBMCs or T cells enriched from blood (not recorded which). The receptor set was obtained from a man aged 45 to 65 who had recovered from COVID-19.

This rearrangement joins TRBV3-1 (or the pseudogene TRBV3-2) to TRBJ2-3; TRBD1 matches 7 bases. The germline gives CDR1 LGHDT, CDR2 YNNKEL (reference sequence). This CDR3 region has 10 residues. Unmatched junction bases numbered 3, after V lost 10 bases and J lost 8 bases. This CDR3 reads CATGGATQYF. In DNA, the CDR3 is TGTGCCACAGGGGGTGCTACGCAGTATTTT.

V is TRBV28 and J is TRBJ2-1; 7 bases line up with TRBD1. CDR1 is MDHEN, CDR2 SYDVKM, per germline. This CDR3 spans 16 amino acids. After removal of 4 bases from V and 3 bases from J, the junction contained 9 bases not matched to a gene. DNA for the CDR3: TGTGCCAGCAGTTCCGTTAAGGGGGCACACTACAATGAGCAGTTCTTC. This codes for CASSSVKGAHYNEQFF. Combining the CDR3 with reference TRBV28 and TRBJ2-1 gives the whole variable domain DVKVTQSSRYLVKRTGEKVFLECVQDMDHENMFWYRQDPGLGLRLIYFSYDVKMKEKGDIPEGYSVSREKKERFSLILESASTNQTSMYLCASSSVKGAHYNEQFFGPGTRLTVL.

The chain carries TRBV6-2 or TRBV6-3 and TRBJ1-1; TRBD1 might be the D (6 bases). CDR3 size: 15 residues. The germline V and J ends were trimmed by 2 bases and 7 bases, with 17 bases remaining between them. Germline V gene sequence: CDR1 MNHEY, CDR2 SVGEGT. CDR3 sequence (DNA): TGTGCCAGCAGTTACGGGGGCTACAGGGCCCTTGAAGCTTTCTTT. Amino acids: CASSYGGYRALEAFF.

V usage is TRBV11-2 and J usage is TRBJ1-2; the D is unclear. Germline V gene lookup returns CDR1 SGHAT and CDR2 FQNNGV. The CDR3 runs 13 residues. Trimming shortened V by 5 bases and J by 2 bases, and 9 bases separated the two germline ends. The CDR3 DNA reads TGTGCCAGCAGCCTCGGGATGAACTATGGCTACACCTTC. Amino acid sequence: CASSLGMNYGYTF.

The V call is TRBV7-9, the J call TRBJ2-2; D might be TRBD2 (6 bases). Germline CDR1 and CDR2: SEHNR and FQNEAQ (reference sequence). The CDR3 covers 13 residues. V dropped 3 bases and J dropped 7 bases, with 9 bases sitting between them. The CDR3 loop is CASSFKEGGELFF. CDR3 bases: TGTGCCAGCAGCTTTAAGGAGGGCGGGGAGCTGTTTTTT.

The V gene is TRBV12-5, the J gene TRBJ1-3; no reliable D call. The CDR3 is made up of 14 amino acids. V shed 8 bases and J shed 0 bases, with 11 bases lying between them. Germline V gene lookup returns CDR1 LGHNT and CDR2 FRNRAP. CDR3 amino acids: CASTPGISGNTIYF. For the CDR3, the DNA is TGTGCTAGTACTCCAGGCATCTCTGGAAACACCATATATTTT.

Here the CDR3 DNA reads TGTGCCAGCAGCTTAGACACAATGGGCAATCAGCCCCAGCATTTT. It is translated as CASSLDTMGNQPQHF. The J gene is TRBJ1-5, the V gene TRBV7-2; the D is unclear. Germline assignment: CDR1 SGHTA and CDR2 FQGNSA. V was cut by 1 base and J by 2 bases, with 9 bases left in between. The CDR3 has 15 residues.

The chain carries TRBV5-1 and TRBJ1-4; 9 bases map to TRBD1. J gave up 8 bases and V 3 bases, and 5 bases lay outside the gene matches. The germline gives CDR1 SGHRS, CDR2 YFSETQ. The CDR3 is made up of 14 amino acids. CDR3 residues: CASSSQGAKEKLFF. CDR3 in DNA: TGCGCCAGCAGCTCACAGGGGGCGAAAGAAAAACTGTTTTTT.

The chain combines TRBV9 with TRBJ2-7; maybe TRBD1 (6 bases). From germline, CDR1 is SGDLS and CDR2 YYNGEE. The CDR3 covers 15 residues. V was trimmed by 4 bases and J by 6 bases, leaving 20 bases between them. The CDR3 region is CASSYGQSPGSEQYF. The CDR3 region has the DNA TGTGCCAGCAGCTACGGACAGTCCCCCGGTTCCGAGCAGTACTTC.

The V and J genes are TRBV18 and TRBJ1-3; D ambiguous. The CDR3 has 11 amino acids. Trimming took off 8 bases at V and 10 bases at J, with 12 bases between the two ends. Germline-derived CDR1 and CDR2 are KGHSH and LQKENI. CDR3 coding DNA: TGTGCCAGCCTCCGGGGAGGTACCATATATTTT. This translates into CASLRGGTIYF.

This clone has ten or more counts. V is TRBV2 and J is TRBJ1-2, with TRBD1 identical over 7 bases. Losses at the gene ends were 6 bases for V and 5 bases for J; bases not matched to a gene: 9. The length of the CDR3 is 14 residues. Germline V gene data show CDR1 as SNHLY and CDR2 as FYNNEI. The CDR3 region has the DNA TGTGCCAGCAGACGTCCGGGACAGAATTATGGCTACACCTTC. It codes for CASRRPGQNYGYTF.

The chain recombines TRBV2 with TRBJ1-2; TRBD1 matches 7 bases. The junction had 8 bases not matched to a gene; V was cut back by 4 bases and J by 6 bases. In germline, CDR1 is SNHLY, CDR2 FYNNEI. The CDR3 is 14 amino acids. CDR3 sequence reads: CASSARQGEDGYTF. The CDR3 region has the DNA TGTGCCAGCAGTGCCAGACAGGGAGAGGATGGCTACACCTTC.

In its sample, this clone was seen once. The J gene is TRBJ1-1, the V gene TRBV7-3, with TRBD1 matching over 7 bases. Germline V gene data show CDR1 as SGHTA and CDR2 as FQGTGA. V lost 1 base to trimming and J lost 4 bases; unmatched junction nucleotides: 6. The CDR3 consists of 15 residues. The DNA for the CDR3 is TGTGCCAGCAGCTTAATTGCAGGGGGTGGCACTGAAGCTTTCTTT. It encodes CASSLIAGGGTEAFF.

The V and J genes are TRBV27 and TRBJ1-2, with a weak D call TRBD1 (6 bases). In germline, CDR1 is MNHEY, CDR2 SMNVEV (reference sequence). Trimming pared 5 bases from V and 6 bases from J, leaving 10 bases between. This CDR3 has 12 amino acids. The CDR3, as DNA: TGTGCCAGCAGTAACAGGGCTGATGGCTACACCTTC. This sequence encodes CASSNRADGYTF.